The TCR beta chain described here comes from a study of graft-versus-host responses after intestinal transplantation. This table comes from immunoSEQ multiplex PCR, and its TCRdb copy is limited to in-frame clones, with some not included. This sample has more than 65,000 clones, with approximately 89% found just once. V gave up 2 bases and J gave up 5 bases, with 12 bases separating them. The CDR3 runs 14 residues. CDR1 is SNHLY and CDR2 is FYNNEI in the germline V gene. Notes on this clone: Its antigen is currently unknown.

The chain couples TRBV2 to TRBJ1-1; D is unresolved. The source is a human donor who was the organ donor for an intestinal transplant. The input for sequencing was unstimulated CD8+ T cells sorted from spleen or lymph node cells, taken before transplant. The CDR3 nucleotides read TGTGCCAGCAGTGAAAGAGGTTTCTGGACTGAAGCTTTCTTT. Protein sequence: CASSERGFWTEAFF.